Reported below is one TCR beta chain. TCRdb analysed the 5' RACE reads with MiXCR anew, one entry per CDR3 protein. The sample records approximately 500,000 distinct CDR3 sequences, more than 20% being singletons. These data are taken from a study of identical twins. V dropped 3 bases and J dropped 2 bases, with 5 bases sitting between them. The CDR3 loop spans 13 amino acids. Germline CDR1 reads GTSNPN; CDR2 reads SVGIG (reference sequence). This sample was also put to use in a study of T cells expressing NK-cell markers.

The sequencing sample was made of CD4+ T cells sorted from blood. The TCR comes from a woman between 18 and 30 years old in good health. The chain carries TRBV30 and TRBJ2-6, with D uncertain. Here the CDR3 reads CAWRLPGANVLTF. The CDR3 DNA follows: TGTGCCTGGAGACTCCCTGGGGCCAACGTCCTGACTTTC.